This T cell receptor (beta chain) was found in a study of cytomegalovirus exposure and HLA in healthy donors. Researchers ran the PCR with 60 Vbeta and 13 Jbeta primers. Generated by immunoSEQ multiplex PCR, the TCRdb table keeps only in-frame clones and is missing some. This table holds about 85,000 clones, more than 75% found once. This CDR3 is 14 amino acids long. CDR1 is MNHEY and CDR2 is SMNVEV in the germline V gene (reference sequence). J lost 5 bases, V lost 6 bases, and 9 bases had no gene match. This TCR derives from a woman in her forties or fifties in good health and CMV-seropositive. The rearrangement joins TRBV27 to TRBJ1-2, with 7 bases aligning to TRBD1. Specimen: PBMCs. The CDR3 region has the DNA TGTGCCAGCAGACCTACAGGGGCGGGATATGGCTACACCTTC. This gives the protein CASRPTGAGYGYTF.